Below are 12 T cell receptor beta chains sequenced from a single sample in a study of blood T cell repertoires in COVID-19. The repertoire was sequenced with immunoSEQ multiplex PCR; TCRdb's copy has only in-frame clones and lacks some. The sample includes some 59,000 clones, about 77% seen only once; the top ten take less than 25%. The sample was peripheral blood. The receptors were sampled from a man aged 80 or over with active or convalescent COVID-19.

This clone was detected only once. The V call is TRBV28, the J call TRBJ2-5; no reliable D call. The CDR3 consists of 13 residues. With 2 bases removed from V and 4 bases from J, the gap between germline ends came to 8 bases. The germline V gene has CDR1 MDHEN and CDR2 SYDVKM. Here the CDR3 DNA reads TGTGCCAGCAGTTTACTCAGTCGAGAGACCCAGTACTTC. It specifies CASSLLSRETQYF.

This clone was recorded at least ten times. This rearrangement joins TRBV7-3 to TRBJ2-5, with 7 bases aligning to TRBD1. V lost 5 bases, J lost 4 bases, and 4 bases stayed unmatched. This CDR3 is built from 13 residues. The V gene's germline CDR1 is SGHTA and CDR2 FQGTGA. In nucleotides, the CDR3 is TGTGCCAGCAGCGCCCACAGGGGAGAGACCCAGTACTTC. It translates to CASSAHRGETQYF. Complete variable domain (other parts from reference TRBV7-3 and TRBJ2-5): GAGVSQTPSNKVTEKGKYVELRCDPISGHTALYWYRQSLGQGPEFLIYFQGTGAADDSGLPNDRFFAVRPEGSVSTLKIQRTERGDSAVYLCASSAHRGETQYFGPGTRLLVL.

The rearrangement links TRBV14 to TRBJ1-6; 9 nucleotides align to TRBD1. V was pared by 4 bases and J by 10 bases, with 11 bases of the junction left unmatched. Germline V gives CDR1 SGHDN, CDR2 FVKESK. The length of the CDR3 is 16 residues. The CDR3 nucleotides are TGTGCCAGCAGCCTAATGGGACAGGGCGAGGGATCACCCCTCCACTTT. It is translated as CASSLMGQGEGSPLHF. The full variable domain, in which reference TRBV14 and TRBJ1-6 provide the parts outside the CDR3, is EAGVTQFPSHSVIEKGQTVTLRCDPISGHDNLYWYRRVMGKEIKFLLHFVKESKQDESGMPNNRFLAERTGGTYSTLKVQPAELEDSGVYFCASSLMGQGEGSPLHFGNGTRLTVT.

The chain uses TRBV3-1 (or the pseudogene TRBV3-2) and TRBJ1-4; D is unresolved. V was pared by 6 bases and J by 8 bases, with 7 bases between. Germline-derived CDR1 and CDR2 are LGHDT and YNNKEL (reference sequence). The CDR3 has 11 amino acids. CDR3 loop: CASSVSEKLFF. The CDR3 nucleotides read TGTGCCAGCAGTGTTTCAGAAAAACTGTTTTTT.

This chain joins TRBV2 and TRBJ1-6; D remains unclear. Germline CDR1 SNHLY, CDR2 FYNNEI. The CDR3 has 15 residues. Trimming cost V 4 bases and J 8 bases, with 15 bases left between them. CDR3 nucleotide sequence: TGTGCCAGCAGTGCTCAGCCAAACGGGGATTCACCCCTCCACTTT. Translated: CASSAQPNGDSPLHF. Full variable domain (remainder filled in from reference TRBV2 and TRBJ1-6): EPEVTQTPSHQVTQMGQEVILRCVPISNHLYFYWYRQILGQKVEFLVSFYNNEISEKSEIFDDQFSVERPDGSNFTLKIRSTKLEDSAMYFCASSAQPNGDSPLHFGNGTRLTVT.

The V gene is TRBV11-2, the J gene TRBJ2-7; D possibly corresponds to TRBD1 (6 bases). V was clipped by 4 bases and J by 6 bases, with 19 bases between them. This CDR3 spans 15 amino acids. The germline V gene has CDR1 SGHAT and CDR2 FQNNGV. This chain's CDR3 is CASSSRTVTRGEQYF. In DNA, the CDR3 is TGTGCCAGCAGCTCCAGAACCGTAACCAGGGGCGAGCAGTACTTC.

The J gene is TRBJ1-2, the V gene TRBV27; D is unresolved. The CDR3 length is 12 residues. Germline V lookup: CDR1 MNHEY, CDR2 SMNVEV (reference sequence). Trimming removed 4 bases from V and 8 bases from J, with 11 bases in between. The CDR3 DNA is TGTGCCAGCAGTTCCGGGGTCTGGGGCTACACCTTC. Protein: CASSSGVWGYTF.

The DNA for the CDR3 is TGTGCCAGCAGCCGTTTCGGGGGGGTCACGATCTATGGCTACACCTTC. It translates to CASSRFGGVTIYGYTF. The rearrangement links TRBV7-9 to TRBJ1-2, with D perhaps matching TRBD1 (5 bases). Germline loops: CDR1 SEHNR, CDR2 FQNEAQ (reference sequence). V lost 5 bases and J lost 4, with 20 bases in between. The length of the CDR3 is 16 residues.

The chain recombines TRBV7-3 with TRBJ2-3, with a tentative D call TRBD2 (6 bases). The CDR3 contains 13 residues. Germline V gene sequence: CDR1 SGHTA, CDR2 FQGTGA. The germline V and J ends were trimmed by 5 bases and 7 bases, with 13 bases remaining between them. The CDR3 DNA reads as TGTGCCAGCAGCCCAGACGGGGGTCATACGCAGTATTTT. Translation: CASSPDGGHTQYF.

On this clone itself: Without the conserved terminal phenylalanine or tryptophan, this CDR3 likely stems from a read error. The DNA is left out, because the CDR3 cannot be placed on it with certainty; the CDR3 is given as TCRdb lists it. J is TRBJ2-3 and V is TRBV6-2 or TRBV6-3; no DNA check was done on the table's D call, TRBD2. The CDR3 length is 11 residues, termini included. Germline lookup yields CDR1 MNHEY and CDR2 SVGEGT. CDR3 in amino acids: CASSTGTSALV.

The rearrangement uses TRBV28 and TRBJ1-6, with TRBD1 identical over 7 bases. The CDR3 is 13 amino acids. CDR1 is MDHEN, CDR2 SYDVKM, per germline. The V and J ends lost 3 bases and 8 bases, in that order; junction bases with no gene match: 1. In DNA, the CDR3 is TGTGCCAGCAGTTTCCAGGGGGATTCACCCCTCCACTTT. Protein product: CASSFQGDSPLHF.

The gene calls are TRBV28 and TRBJ2-3, with 10 nucleotides matching TRBD2. CDR1 and CDR2 (germline): MDHEN, SYDVKM. The J segment lost 5 bases and the V segment lost 6 bases, leaving 11 bases of the junction unmatched. CDR3 length: 16 amino acids. The CDR3 nucleotides are TGTGCCAGCAGACAATTTAGCGGGAGGCAAGAAGATACGCAGTATTTT. This translates into CASRQFSGRQEDTQYF.